These 9 T cell receptor beta chains were sequenced from one sample in a study of PD-1 blockade in classical Hodgkin lymphoma. Each of the patients experienced relapse following autologous stem cell transplantation, and their brentuximab vedotin exposure differed. The data were produced by immunoSEQ multiplex PCR, yet TCRdb's version contains in-frame clones alone and is incomplete. The table records 90,000 to 130,000 clones, nearly 90% of them present only once. Sequencing used peripheral blood mononuclear cells (PBMCs), obtained before the second cycle of nivolumab. All receptors come from a human donor with classical Hodgkin lymphoma.

The chain uses TRBV18 and TRBJ1-1, with 12 nucleotides matching TRBD1. Germline values: CDR1 KGHSH, CDR2 LQKENI. The V and J ends lost 2 bases and 11 bases, in that order; junction bases with no gene match: 6. The CDR3 runs 14 residues. The CDR3 region is CASSPTPGQGAAFF. As DNA, the CDR3 is TGTGCCAGCTCACCAACACCGGGACAGGGGGCGGCTTTCTTT.

This clone was observed a single time. This rearrangement joins TRBV5-1 to TRBJ2-2, with TRBD2 matching over 13 bases. Per the germline V gene, CDR1 is SGHRS and CDR2 is YFSETQ. This CDR3 has 16 amino acids. V trimming: 4 bases; J trimming: 4 bases; junction bases outside the gene matches: 4. The CDR3 sequence: CASSGTSGMITGELFF. The CDR3 nucleotides read TGCGCCAGCAGCGGGACTAGCGGGATGATCACCGGGGAGCTGTTTTTT. Drawing the rest from reference TRBV5-1 and TRBJ2-2, the complete variable domain is KAGVTQTPRYLIKTRGQQVTLSCSPISGHRSVSWYQQTPGQGLQFLFEYFSETQRNKGNFPGRFSGRQFSNSRSEMNVSTLELGDSALYLCASSGTSGMITGELFFGEGSRLTVL.

The chain uses TRBV4-1 and TRBJ2-3; tentative D call: TRBD2 (6 bases). V lost 3 bases and J 0 bases, leaving 10 bases between the germline ends. CDR1 and CDR2 (germline): MGHRA, YSYEKL. The CDR3 has 15 amino acids. The chain's CDR3 is CASSQIGGSTDTQYF. The CDR3 DNA sequence: TGCGCCAGCAGCCAGATCGGGGGTAGCACAGATACGCAGTATTTT.

The rearrangement links TRBV5-4 to TRBJ2-5; 9 nucleotides line up with TRBD1. Germline CDR1 reads SGHNT; CDR2 reads YYREEE (reference sequence). J was trimmed by 1 base and V by 1 base; bases with no gene match: 5. The length of the CDR3 is 16 residues. The CDR3 loop reads CASSLWDRASQETQYF. Here the CDR3 DNA reads TGTGCCAGCAGCTTGTGGGACAGGGCCTCCCAAGAGACCCAGTACTTC. The full variable domain, with the rest looked up from reference TRBV5-4 and TRBJ2-5, is ETGVTQSPTHLIKTRGQQVTLRCSSQSGHNTVSWYQQALGQGPQFIFQYYREEENGRGNFPPRFSGLQFPNYSSELNVNALELDDSALYLCASSLWDRASQETQYFGPGTRLLVL.

The V call is TRBV7-9, the J call TRBJ2-5; 8 positions agree with TRBD2. V trimming: 6 bases; J trimming: 3 bases; junction bases outside the gene matches: 6. The CDR3 consists of 14 residues. Germline V gene sequence: CDR1 SEHNR, CDR2 FQNEAQ (reference sequence). CDR3 amino acids: CASSRGGGKETQYF. In DNA form, the CDR3 reads TGTGCCAGCAGTCGGGGGGGCGGTAAAGAGACCCAGTACTTC.

The J gene is TRBJ1-5, the V gene TRBV9; D remains ambiguous. V was clipped by 0 bases and J by 3 bases, with 10 bases between them. CDR1 and CDR2 from the germline V gene are SGDLS and YYNGEE. The CDR3 extends over 15 amino acids. The CDR3 protein is CASSVDIGYNQPQHF. CDR3 DNA: TGTGCCAGCAGCGTAGACATAGGATACAATCAGCCCCAGCATTTT.

The V call is TRBV27, the J call TRBJ2-1, with D possibly called TRBD1 or TRBD2 (5 bases each). Between the trimmed V and J ends, which lost 4 bases and 3 bases, there was a span of 13 bases. The CDR3 is 15 residues long. The germline V gene encodes CDR1 MNHEY and CDR2 SMNVEV (reference sequence). The CDR3 is CASSSPGRRYNEQFF. CDR3 sequence (DNA): TGTGCCAGCAGTTCCCCGGGACGGCGCTACAATGAGCAGTTCTTC.

This CDR3 is CASTKTGGFYGYTF. CDR3 coding DNA: TGTGCCAGCACCAAGACAGGGGGCTTCTATGGCTACACCTTC. J is TRBJ1-2 and V is TRBV7-9; 10 positions agree with TRBD1. Trimming took 7 bases from V and 4 from J; bases not matched to a gene: 6. The CDR3 runs to 14 residues. Germline lookup yields CDR1 SEHNR and CDR2 FQNEAQ (reference sequence).

This chain uses TRBV28 with TRBJ2-7, with 9 bases that match TRBD1. CDR3 length: 14 amino acids. Germline V gene sequence: CDR1 MDHEN, CDR2 SYDVKM. V lost 6 bases to trimming and J lost 3 bases; unmatched junction nucleotides: 6. CDR3 residues: CASRTGTGYYEQYF. The CDR3 bases are TGTGCCAGCAGAACCGGGACAGGGTACTACGAGCAGTACTTC. Full variable domain (missing parts from reference TRBV28 and TRBJ2-7): DVKVTQSSRYLVKRTGEKVFLECVQDMDHENMFWYRQDPGLGLRLIYFSYDVKMKEKGDIPEGYSVSREKKERFSLILESASTNQTSMYLCASRTGTGYYEQYFGPGTRLTVT.